The clone carrying this T cell receptor beta chain was counted many times. The sample belongs to a study of T cells in Graves' hyperthyroidism and ophthalmopathy. Losses at the gene ends were 6 bases for V and 1 base for J; bases not matched to a gene: 19. Per the germline V gene, CDR1 is SGHRS and CDR2 is YFSETQ. The CDR3 length is 20 residues. The TCR beta CDR3 regions underwent amplification using RNA transcripts as the source. HTBI primers were employed in a first-round RT-PCR of the TCR CDR3. TCRdb analysed the multiplex PCR reads with MiXCR anew, one entry per CDR3 protein. The table includes 350,000 or so distinct CDR3 sequences, about a sixth detected once.

The sequencing sample was made of blood. The rearrangement uses TRBV5-1 and TRBJ2-7, with 13 bases lining up with TRBD2. The receptor's source is a woman between 40 and 50 years old with Graves' ophthalmopathy. CDR3 residues: CASIISTSGRSGGYSYEQYF. Written as DNA, the CDR3 is TGCGCCAGCATCATATCGACTAGCGGGAGGTCTGGGGGTTATTCCTACGAGCAGTACTTC.